A single sample gave rise to the 11 T cell receptor beta chains below, sequenced in a study of blood T cell repertoires in COVID-19. The method was immunoSEQ multiplex PCR; TCRdb's version includes in-frame clones alone and lacks a portion of them. This sample has roughly 160,000 clones; 84% occur once, and the top ten carry around 14%. Source material: peripheral blood. These receptors originate from a man between 18 and 29 years old with active or convalescent COVID-19.

This clone occurred a few times. The gene calls are TRBV28 and TRBJ2-3; 7 bases map to TRBD2. With 11 bases clipped from V and 0 bases from J, the junction kept 8 bases outside the gene matches. Germline V gene sequence: CDR1 MDHEN, CDR2 SYDVKM. This CDR3 comprises 14 residues. CDR3 sequence (DNA): TGTGCCTGCTACAGCGGGGTTAGCACAGATACGCAGTATTTT. Its protein product is CACYSGVSTDTQYF.

This clone appeared a single time. The CDR3 bases are TGCGCCAGCAGCTGGACCGGGACAGGGGATGGCTACACCTTC. Protein product: CASSWTGTGDGYTF. This sequence joins TRBV5-1 and TRBJ1-2; 10 bases match TRBD1. CDR1 and CDR2 from the germline V gene are SGHRS and YFSETQ. CDR3 length: 14 residues. Trimming at V came to 3 bases and at J to 6 bases, leaving 5 bases not matched to a gene.

The chain carries TRBV5-6 and TRBJ2-7; 9 bases match TRBD2. Germline V CDR1 and CDR2: SGHDT, YYEEEE. The ends lost 0 bases at V and 4 bases at J; junction bases unmatched: 5. CDR3 size: 15 residues. The CDR3 protein is CASSLVGSGGYEQYF. The CDR3 DNA reads as TGTGCCAGCAGCTTGGTGGGTAGCGGGGGTTACGAGCAGTACTTC.

The J gene is TRBJ2-1, the V gene TRBV19; 8 bases agree with TRBD1. CDR1 LNHDA and CDR2 SQIVND come from the germline V gene (reference sequence). The CDR3 has 15 amino acids. V lost 2 bases to trimming and J lost 4 bases; unmatched junction nucleotides: 4. The CDR3 spells CASSILDRDYNEQFF. Written as DNA, the CDR3 is TGTGCCAGTAGTATATTGGACAGGGATTACAATGAGCAGTTCTTC.

The chain joins TRBV6-2 or TRBV6-3 to TRBJ1-2; TRBD1 is a possible D gene (6 bases). The CDR3 length is 14 residues. The germline V gene encodes CDR1 MNHEY and CDR2 SVGEGT. The V gene lost 4 bases and the J gene lost 6 bases, with 15 bases spanning the gap. The CDR3 DNA follows: TGTGCCAGCAGTTCCCTACAGGGAGTGGATGGCTACACCTTC. Encoded protein: CASSSLQGVDGYTF.

The CDR3 DNA sequence: TGTGCCAGCAGCTTAGTATCAGATACGCAGTATTTT. Translation: CASSLVSDTQYF. The V gene is TRBV7-8, the J gene TRBJ2-3; D gene uncertain. The germline V and J ends were trimmed by 1 base and 4 bases, with 3 bases remaining between them. Germline CDR1 reads SGHVS; CDR2 reads FQNEAQ. The CDR3 runs to 12 residues.

The V call is TRBV19, the J call TRBJ2-3, with TRBD2 matching over 10 bases. Germline lookup yields CDR1 LNHDA and CDR2 SQIVND (reference sequence). The CDR3 totals 16 residues. Trimming at V came to 4 bases and at J to 7 bases, leaving 11 bases not matched to a gene. The chain's CDR3 is CASSTALAGVRYTQYF. The CDR3 nucleotides read TGTGCCAGTAGTACGGCGCTAGCGGGGGTCAGATATACGCAGTATTTT.

V usage is TRBV28 and J usage is TRBJ1-5; 9 bases agree with TRBD1. The CDR3 runs to 14 residues. The trim removed 6 bases at V and 5 bases at J, leaving 5 bases unmatched. The V gene's germline CDR1 is MDHEN and CDR2 SYDVKM. The CDR3, as DNA: TGTGCCAGCAGGGGACAGGGCCAAGATCAGCCCCAGCATTTT. Translated: CASRGQGQDQPQHF.

This chain connects TRBV13 to TRBJ2-1, with 7 bases fitting TRBD2. The CDR3 extends over 15 amino acids. Germline trimming cut 5 bases from V and 1 base from J; bases unmatched to any gene: 5. Germline CDR1 and CDR2: PRHDT and FYEKMQ (reference sequence). In DNA, the CDR3 is TGTGCCAGCAGCGGGCGGGAGAAGTCCTACAATGAGCAGTTCTTC. Translated, it gives CASSGREKSYNEQFF.

The J gene is TRBJ1-2, the V gene TRBV19; D not certain. The germline V and J ends were trimmed by 3 bases and 0 bases, with 11 bases remaining between them. This CDR3 has 15 amino acids. Germline values: CDR1 LNHDA, CDR2 SQIVND (reference sequence). The CDR3 sequence is CASSMRRESNYGYTF. The CDR3 nucleotides read TGTGCCAGTAGTATGAGGCGGGAGTCTAACTATGGCTACACCTTC.

The rearrangement links TRBV7-2 to TRBJ2-2; no definite D call. The CDR3 contains 13 residues. CDR1 is SGHTA, CDR2 FQGNSA, per germline. Trimming took 5 bases from V and 4 from J, leaving 8 bases between them. The CDR3: CASSRGVTGELFF. CDR3 sequence (DNA): TGTGCCAGCAGCCGAGGTGTCACCGGGGAGCTGTTTTTT.